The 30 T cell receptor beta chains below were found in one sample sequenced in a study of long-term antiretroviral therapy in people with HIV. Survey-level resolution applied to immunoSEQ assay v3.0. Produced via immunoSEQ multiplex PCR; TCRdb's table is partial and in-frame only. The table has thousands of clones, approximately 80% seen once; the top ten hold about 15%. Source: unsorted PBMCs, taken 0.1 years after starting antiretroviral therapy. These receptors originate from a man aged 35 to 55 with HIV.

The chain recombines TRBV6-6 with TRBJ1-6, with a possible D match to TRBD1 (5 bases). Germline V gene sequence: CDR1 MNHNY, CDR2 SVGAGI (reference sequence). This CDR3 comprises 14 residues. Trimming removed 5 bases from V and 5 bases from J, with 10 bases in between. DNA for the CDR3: TGTGCCAGCAGTGACAGTCACAATAATTCACCCCTCCACTTT. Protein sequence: CASSDSHNNSPLHF.

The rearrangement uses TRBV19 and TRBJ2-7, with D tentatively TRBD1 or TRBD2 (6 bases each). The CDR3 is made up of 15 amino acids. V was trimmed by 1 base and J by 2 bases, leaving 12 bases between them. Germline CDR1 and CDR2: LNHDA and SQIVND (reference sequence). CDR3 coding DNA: TGTGCCAGTAGTATAGGATGGGGGGCCCCCTACGAGCAGTACTTC. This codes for CASSIGWGAPYEQYF. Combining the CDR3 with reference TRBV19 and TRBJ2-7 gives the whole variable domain DGGITQSPKYLFRKEGQNVTLSCEQNLNHDAMYWYRQDPGQGLRLIYYSQIVNDFQKGDIAEGYSVSREKKESFPLTVTSAQKNPTAFYLCASSIGWGAPYEQYFGPGTRLTVT.

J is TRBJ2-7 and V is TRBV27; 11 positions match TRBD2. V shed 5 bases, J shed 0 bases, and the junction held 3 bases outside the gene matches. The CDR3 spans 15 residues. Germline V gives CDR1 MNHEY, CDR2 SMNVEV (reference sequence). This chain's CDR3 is CASSPTSGASYEQYF. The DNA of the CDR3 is TGTGCCAGCAGTCCGACTAGCGGGGCCTCCTACGAGCAGTACTTC.

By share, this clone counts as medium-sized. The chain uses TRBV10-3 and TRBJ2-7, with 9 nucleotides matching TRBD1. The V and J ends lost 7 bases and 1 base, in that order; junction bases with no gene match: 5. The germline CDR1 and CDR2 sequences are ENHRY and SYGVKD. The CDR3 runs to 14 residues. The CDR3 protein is CAIKSGQGSYEQYF. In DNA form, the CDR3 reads TGTGCCATCAAATCGGGACAGGGTTCCTACGAGCAGTACTTC.

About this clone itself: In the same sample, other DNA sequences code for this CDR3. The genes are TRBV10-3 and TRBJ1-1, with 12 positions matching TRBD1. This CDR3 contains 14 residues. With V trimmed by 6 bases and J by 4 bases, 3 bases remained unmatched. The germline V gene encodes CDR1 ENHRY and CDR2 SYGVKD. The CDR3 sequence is CAIRPGQGATEAFF. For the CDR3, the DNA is TGTGCCATCAGACCGGGACAGGGGGCCACTGAAGCTTTCTTT.

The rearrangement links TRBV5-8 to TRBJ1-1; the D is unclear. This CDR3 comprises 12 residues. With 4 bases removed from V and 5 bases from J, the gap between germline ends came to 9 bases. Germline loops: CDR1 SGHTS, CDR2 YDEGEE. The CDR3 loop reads CASSQRRTEAFF. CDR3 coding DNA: TGTGCCAGCAGCCAGAGGAGAACTGAAGCTTTCTTT.

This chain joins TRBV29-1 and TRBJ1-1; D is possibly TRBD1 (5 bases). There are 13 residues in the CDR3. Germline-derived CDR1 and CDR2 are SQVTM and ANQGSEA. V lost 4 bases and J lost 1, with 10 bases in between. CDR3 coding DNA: TGCAGCGTTGCCTCGGGGCGGAACACTGAAGCTTTCTTT. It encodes CSVASGRNTEAFF.

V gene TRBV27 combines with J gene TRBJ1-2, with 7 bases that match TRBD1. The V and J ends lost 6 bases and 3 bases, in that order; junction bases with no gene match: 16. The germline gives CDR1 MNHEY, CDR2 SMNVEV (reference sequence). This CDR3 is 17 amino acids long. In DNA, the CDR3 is TGTGCCAGCAGCTCTTTCAGCGGGGACAGCCCTTACTATGGCTACACCTTC. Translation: CASSSFSGDSPYYGYTF.

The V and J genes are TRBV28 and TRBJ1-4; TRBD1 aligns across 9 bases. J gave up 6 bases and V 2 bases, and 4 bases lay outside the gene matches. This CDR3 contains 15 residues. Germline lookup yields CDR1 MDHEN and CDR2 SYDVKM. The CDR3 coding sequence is TGTGCCAGCAGTTTAGCGGGACAGGGTTATGAAAAACTGTTTTTT. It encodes CASSLAGQGYEKLFF.

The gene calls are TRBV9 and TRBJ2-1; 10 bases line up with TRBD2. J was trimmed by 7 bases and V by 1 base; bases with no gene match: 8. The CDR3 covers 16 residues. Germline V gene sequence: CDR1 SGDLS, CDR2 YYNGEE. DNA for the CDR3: TGTGCCAGCAGCGTATGGGAGCGGGGGGGCAGAAATGAGCAGTTCTTC. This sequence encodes CASSVWERGGRNEQFF.

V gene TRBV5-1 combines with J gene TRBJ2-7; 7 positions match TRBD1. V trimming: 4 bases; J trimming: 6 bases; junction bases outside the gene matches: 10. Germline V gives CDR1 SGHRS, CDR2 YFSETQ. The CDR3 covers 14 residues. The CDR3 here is CASSPGQAQSEQYF. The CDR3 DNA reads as TGCGCCAGCAGCCCTGGACAGGCCCAAAGCGAGCAGTACTTC.

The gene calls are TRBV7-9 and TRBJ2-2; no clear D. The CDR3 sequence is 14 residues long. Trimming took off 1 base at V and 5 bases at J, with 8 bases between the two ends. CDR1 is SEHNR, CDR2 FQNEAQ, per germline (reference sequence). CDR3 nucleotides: TGTGCCAGCAGCTTAGAAGGCAGGACCGGGGAGCTGTTTTTT. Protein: CASSLEGRTGELFF.

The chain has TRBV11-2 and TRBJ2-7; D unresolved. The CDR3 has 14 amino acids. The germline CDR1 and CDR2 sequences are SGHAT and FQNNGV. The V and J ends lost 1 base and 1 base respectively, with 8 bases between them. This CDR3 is CASSLARHSYEQYF. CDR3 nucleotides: TGTGCCAGCAGCTTAGCACGGCATTCCTACGAGCAGTACTTC.

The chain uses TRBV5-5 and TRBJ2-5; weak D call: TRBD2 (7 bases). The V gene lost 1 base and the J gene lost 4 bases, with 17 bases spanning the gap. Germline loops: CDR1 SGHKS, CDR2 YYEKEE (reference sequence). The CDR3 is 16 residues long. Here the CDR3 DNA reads TGTGCCAGCAGCTTGTCTCCTAGGGGGGGTGTAGAGACCCAGTACTTC. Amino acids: CASSLSPRGGVETQYF.

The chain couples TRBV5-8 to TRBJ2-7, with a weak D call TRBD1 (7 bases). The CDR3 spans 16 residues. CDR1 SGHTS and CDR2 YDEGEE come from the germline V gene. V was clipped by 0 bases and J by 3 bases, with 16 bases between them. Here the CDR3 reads CASSLGQGGGYYEQYF. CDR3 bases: TGTGCCAGCAGCTTGGGACAGGGAGGTGGATACTACGAGCAGTACTTC.

CDR3 sequence: CASSLTSGGSNTQYF. CDR3 DNA: TGCGCCAGCAGCCTGACTAGCGGGGGGAGTAATACGCAGTATTTT. The chain carries TRBV5-1 and TRBJ2-3, with 13 bases fitting TRBD2. Germline lookup yields CDR1 SGHRS and CDR2 YFSETQ. J was trimmed by 7 bases and V by 4 bases; bases with no gene match: 6. This CDR3 contains 15 residues.

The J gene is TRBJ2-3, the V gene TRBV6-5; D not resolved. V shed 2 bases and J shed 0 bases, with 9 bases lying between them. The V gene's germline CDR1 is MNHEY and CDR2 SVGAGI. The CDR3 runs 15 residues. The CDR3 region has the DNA TGTGCCAGCAGTTACGGGTGGGCTAGCACAGATACGCAGTATTTT. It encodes CASSYGWASTDTQYF.

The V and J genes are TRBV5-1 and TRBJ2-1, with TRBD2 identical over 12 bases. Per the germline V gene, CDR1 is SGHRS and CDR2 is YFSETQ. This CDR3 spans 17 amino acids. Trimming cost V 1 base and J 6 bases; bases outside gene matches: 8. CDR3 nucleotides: TGCGCCAGCAGCTTGCGGCCTAGCGGGGGGGCCTCCAATGAGCAGTTCTTC. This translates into CASSLRPSGGASNEQFF.

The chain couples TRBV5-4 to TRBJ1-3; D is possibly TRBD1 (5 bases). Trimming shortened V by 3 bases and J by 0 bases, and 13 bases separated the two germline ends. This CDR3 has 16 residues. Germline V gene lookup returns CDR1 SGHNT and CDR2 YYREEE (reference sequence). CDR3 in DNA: TGTGCCAGCAGCTCCCCCGGGGCGGACTCTGGAAACACCATATATTTT. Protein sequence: CASSSPGADSGNTIYF.

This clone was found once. The CDR3 loop is CAWSPSGWNPYNEQFF. The CDR3 coding sequence is TGTGCCTGGAGTCCTAGCGGTTGGAACCCCTACAATGAGCAGTTCTTC. The chain links TRBV30 to TRBJ2-1, with 7 nucleotides matching TRBD2. Trimming removed 2 bases from V and 2 bases from J; junction bases left unmatched: 9. CDR1 and CDR2 from the germline V gene are GTSNPN and SVGIG (reference sequence). The CDR3 runs to 16 residues. The whole variable domain, remainder taken from reference TRBV30 and TRBJ2-1, is SQTIHQWPATLVQPVGSPLSLECTVEGTSNPNLYWYRQAAGRGLQLLFYSVGIGQISSEVPQNLSASRPQDRQFILSSKKLLLSDSGFYLCAWSPSGWNPYNEQFFGPGTRLTVL.

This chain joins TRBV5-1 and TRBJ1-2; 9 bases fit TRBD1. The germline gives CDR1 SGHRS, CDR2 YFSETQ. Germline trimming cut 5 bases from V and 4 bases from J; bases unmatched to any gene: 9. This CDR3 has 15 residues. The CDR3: CASRPETGGGYGYTF. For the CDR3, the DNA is TGCGCCAGCAGACCAGAGACAGGGGGTGGCTATGGCTACACCTTC.

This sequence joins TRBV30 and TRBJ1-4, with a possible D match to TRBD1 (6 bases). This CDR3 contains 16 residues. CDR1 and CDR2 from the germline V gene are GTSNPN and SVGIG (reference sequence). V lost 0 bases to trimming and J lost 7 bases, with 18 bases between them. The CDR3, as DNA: TGTGCCTGGAGTGTAGTCCTCAGACAGGTATTTGAAAAACTGTTTTTT. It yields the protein CAWSVVLRQVFEKLFF.

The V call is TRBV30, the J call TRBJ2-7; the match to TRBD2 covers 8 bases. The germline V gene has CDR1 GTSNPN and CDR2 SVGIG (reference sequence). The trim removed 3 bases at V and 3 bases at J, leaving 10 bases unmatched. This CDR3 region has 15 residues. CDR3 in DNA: TGTGCCTGGAGCACCGTGGCGGGGGGCTTCTACGAGCAGTACTTC. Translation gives CAWSTVAGGFYEQYF.

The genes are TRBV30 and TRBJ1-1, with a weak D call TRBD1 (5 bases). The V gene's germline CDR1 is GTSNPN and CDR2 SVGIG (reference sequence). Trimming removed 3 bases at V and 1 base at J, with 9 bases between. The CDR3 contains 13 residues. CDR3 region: CAWSRDPNTEAFF. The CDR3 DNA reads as TGTGCCTGGAGCAGGGATCCGAACACTGAAGCTTTCTTT.

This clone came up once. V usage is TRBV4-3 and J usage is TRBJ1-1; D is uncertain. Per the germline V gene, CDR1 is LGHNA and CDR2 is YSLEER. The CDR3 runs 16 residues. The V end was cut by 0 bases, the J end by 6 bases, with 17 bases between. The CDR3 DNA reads TGCGCCAGCAGCCAAGATCGGAGGGCTAGGGCGCCTGAAGCTTTCTTT. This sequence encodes CASSQDRRARAPEAFF.

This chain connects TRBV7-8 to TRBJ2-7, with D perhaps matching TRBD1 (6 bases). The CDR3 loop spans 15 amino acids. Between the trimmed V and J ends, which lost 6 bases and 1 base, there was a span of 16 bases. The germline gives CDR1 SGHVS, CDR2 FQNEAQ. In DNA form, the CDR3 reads TGTGCCAGCAGACCTGGGGCAGGGACATCCTACGAGCAGTACTTC. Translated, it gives CASRPGAGTSYEQYF.

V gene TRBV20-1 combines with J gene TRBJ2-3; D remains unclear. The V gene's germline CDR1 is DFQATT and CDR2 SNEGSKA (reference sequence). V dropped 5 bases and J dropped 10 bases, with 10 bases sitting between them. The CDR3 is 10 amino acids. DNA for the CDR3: TGCAGTGCTGGCCAAGTAGCGCAGTATTTT. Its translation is CSAGQVAQYF.

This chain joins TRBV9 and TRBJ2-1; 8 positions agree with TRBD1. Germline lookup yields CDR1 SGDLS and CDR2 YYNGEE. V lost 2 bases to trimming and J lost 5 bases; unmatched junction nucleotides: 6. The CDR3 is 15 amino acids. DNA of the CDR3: TGTGCCAGCAGCGTTAATACAGGGGGGAACAATGAGCAGTTCTTC. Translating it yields CASSVNTGGNNEQFF.

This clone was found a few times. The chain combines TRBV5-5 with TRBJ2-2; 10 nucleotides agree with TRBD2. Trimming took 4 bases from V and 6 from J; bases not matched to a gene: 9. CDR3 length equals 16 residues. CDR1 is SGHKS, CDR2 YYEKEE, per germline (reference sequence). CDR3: CASSPRGAGGPGELFF. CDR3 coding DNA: TGTGCCAGCAGCCCGAGGGGAGCGGGGGGGCCCGGGGAGCTGTTTTTT.

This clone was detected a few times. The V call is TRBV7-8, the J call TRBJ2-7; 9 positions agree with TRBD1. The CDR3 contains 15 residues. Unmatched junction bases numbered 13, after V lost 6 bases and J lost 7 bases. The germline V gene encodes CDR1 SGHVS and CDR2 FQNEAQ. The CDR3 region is CASSRGRTGEREQYF. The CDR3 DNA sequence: TGTGCCAGCAGTCGCGGGCGGACAGGGGAGAGAGAGCAGTACTTC.